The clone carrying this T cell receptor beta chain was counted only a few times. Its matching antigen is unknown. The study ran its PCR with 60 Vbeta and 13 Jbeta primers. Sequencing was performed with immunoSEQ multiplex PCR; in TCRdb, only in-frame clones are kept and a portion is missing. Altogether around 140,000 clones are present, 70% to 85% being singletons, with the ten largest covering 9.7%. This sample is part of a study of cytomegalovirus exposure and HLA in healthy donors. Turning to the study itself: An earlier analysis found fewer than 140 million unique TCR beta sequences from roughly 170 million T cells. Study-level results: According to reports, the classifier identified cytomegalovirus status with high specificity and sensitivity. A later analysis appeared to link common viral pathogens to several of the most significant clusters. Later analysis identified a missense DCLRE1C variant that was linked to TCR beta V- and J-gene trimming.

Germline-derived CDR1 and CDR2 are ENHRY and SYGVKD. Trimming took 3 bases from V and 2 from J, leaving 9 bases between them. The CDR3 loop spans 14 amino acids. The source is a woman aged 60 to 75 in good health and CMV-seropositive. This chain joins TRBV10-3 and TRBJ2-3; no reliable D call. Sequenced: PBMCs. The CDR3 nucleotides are TGTGCCATCAGTGAAGTCGGTAACACAGATACGCAGTATTTT. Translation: CAISEVGNTDTQYF.